This TCR beta chain is drawn from a study of siplizumab effects on memory and regulatory T cells. Overall study findings and caveats: About 75-97% of proliferating CD4+ or CD8+ clones had no assignable naive or memory phenotype.

TCRdb's table, derived via immunoSEQ multiplex PCR, lists solely in-frame clones and lacks some. The table has over 100,000 clones, about 90% seen once. J lost 3 bases, V lost 3 bases, and 3 bases had no gene match. This CDR3 contains 15 residues. Germline-derived CDR1 and CDR2 are SGHRS and YFSETQ. As to this clone: Antigen: not known.

The sequencing sample was made of CD4+ T cells sorted from blood. This sequence was found in a human donor in good health. The V call is TRBV5-1, the J call TRBJ2-2, with 9 bases identical to TRBD1. The CDR3 region has the DNA TGCGCCAGCAGCTCTGACAGGGGGGACACCGGGGAGCTGTTTTTT. Residues: CASSSDRGDTGELFF.